The T cell receptor (beta chain) described here comes from a study of STAT3 mutations in large granular lymphocyte leukemia. Study results and limitations: In T-cell large granular lymphocyte leukemia, about half of patients showed multiple immunodominant subclonotypes.

In the case of this clone: What it binds is unknown.

This CDR3 is built from 14 residues. Data came from immunoSEQ multiplex PCR; TCRdb stores just in-frame clones and leaves some out. The sample consists of more than 7,000 clones, 85% to 90% of them appearing once. The receptor was derived from a man aged 80 or over with T-cell large granular lymphocyte leukemia. Some clones in this sample may be carry-over from other donors' samples. The genes are TRBV21-1 and TRBJ1-2; the table's D call TRBD1 went unverified against the DNA. TRBV21-1 is flagged as a pseudogene. The sequencing input was peripheral blood mononuclear cells. The chain's CDR3 is CASSERQANYGYTF. As DNA, the CDR3 is TGTGCCAGCAGCGAAAGACAAGCTAACTATGGCTACACCTTC.